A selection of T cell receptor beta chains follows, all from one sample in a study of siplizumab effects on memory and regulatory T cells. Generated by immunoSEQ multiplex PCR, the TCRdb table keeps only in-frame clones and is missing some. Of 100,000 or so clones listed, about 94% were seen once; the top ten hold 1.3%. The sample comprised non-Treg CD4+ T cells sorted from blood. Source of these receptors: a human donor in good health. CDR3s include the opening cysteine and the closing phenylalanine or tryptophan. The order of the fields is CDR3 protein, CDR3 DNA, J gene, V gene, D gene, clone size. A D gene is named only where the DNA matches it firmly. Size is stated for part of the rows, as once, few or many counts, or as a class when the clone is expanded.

CDR3 protein: CASSPRKSTNEKLFF; CDR3 DNA: TGTGCCAGCAGCCCACGAAAGTCAACTAATGAAAAACTGTTTTTT; J gene: TRBJ1-4; V gene: TRBV11-2; D gene: NA; clone size: NA
CDR3 protein: CASSLRGRGSYEQYF; CDR3 DNA: TGTGCCAGTAGCCTCCGGGGCAGGGGCAGCTACGAGCAGTACTTC; J gene: TRBJ2-7; V gene: TRBV19; D gene: NA; clone size: NA
CDR3 protein: CASSLGLSTGELFF; CDR3 DNA: TGTGCCAGCAGCTTGGGACTTAGCACCGGGGAGCTGTTTTTT; J gene: TRBJ2-2; V gene: TRBV11-3; D gene: NA; clone size: NA
CDR3 protein: CASSLGTNTEAFF; CDR3 DNA: TGTGCCAGCAGCTTAGGAACGAACACTGAAGCTTTCTTT; J gene: TRBJ1-1; V gene: TRBV7-9; D gene: NA; clone size: NA
CDR3 protein: CASSRQGSSTDTQYF; CDR3 DNA: TGTGCCAGCAGTCGACAGGGATCTAGCACAGATACGCAGTATTTT; J gene: TRBJ2-3; V gene: TRBV11-2; D gene: TRBD1; clone size: NA
CDR3 protein: CASSPWKGNGYTF; CDR3 DNA: TGTGCCAGCAGTCCTTGGAAGGGGAATGGCTACACCTTC; J gene: TRBJ1-2; V gene: TRBV27; D gene: NA; clone size: NA
CDR3 protein: CSALQGDEQFF; CDR3 DNA: TGCAGTGCACTCCAGGGGGATGAGCAGTTCTTC; J gene: TRBJ2-1; V gene: TRBV20-1; D gene: TRBD1; clone size: NA
CDR3 protein: CASSDGAGGSYEQYF; CDR3 DNA: TGTGCCAGCAGTGATGGTGCGGGAGGGTCCTACGAGCAGTACTTC; J gene: TRBJ2-7; V gene: TRBV25-1; D gene: TRBD2; clone size: NA
CDR3 protein: CASSLAPGYGYTF; CDR3 DNA: TGTGCCAGCAGCTTAGCGCCAGGCTATGGCTACACCTTC; J gene: TRBJ1-2; V gene: TRBV7-2; D gene: NA; clone size: NA
CDR3 protein: CASSYSGSLNTEAFF; CDR3 DNA: TGTGCCAGCAGTTACTCGGGCTCCCTGAACACTGAAGCTTTCTTT; J gene: TRBJ1-1; V gene: TRBV6-5; D gene: NA; clone size: NA
CDR3 protein: CASTLGTVHSGAKNIQYF; CDR3 DNA: TGTGCCAGTACCCTAGGGACAGTGCACTCAGGGGCCAAAAACATTCAGTACTTC; J gene: TRBJ2-4; V gene: TRBV19; D gene: TRBD1; clone size: NA
CDR3 protein: CASSVLGDYGYTF; CDR3 DNA: TGTGCCAGCAGTGTTCTAGGTGACTATGGCTACACCTTC; J gene: TRBJ1-2; V gene: TRBV6-1; D gene: NA; clone size: NA
CDR3 protein: CASSGYHPGQNYNEQFF; CDR3 DNA: TGTGCCAGCAGCGGATATCACCCAGGCCAGAATTACAATGAGCAGTTCTTC; J gene: TRBJ2-1; V gene: TRBV7-6; D gene: NA; clone size: NA
CDR3 protein: CASSKASSSYNEQFF; CDR3 DNA: TGTGCCAGCTCCAAAGCCTCGAGCTCCTACAATGAGCAGTTCTTC; J gene: TRBJ2-1; V gene: TRBV18; D gene: NA; clone size: NA
CDR3 protein: CASSLTPPIYNTEAFF; CDR3 DNA: TGTGCCAGCAGCCTAACCCCTCCTATATATAACACTGAAGCTTTCTTT; J gene: TRBJ1-1; V gene: TRBV7-9; D gene: NA; clone size: NA
CDR3 protein: CASSPPAAGEAGEQYF; CDR3 DNA: TGTGCCAGCTCACCACCGGCCGCGGGAGAGGCCGGCGAGCAGTACTTC; J gene: TRBJ2-7; V gene: TRBV18; D gene: TRBD2; clone size: NA
CDR3 protein: CAWSLRSKWGTIYF; CDR3 DNA: TGTGCCTGGAGTTTACGGTCCAAGTGGGGCACCATATATTTT; J gene: TRBJ1-3; V gene: TRBV30; D gene: NA; clone size: NA
CDR3 protein: CASRTRDGSTDTQYF; CDR3 DNA: TGTGCCAGCAGGACGAGGGACGGTAGCACAGATACGCAGTATTTT; J gene: TRBJ2-3; V gene: TRBV28; D gene: NA; clone size: NA
CDR3 protein: CASSSSRGELFF; CDR3 DNA: TGTGCCAGCAGCTCCTCTCGCGGGGAGCTGTTTTTT; J gene: TRBJ2-2; V gene: TRBV7-3; D gene: NA; clone size: NA
CDR3 protein: CASSLPGLLTGELFF; CDR3 DNA: TGTGCCAGCAGTTTGCCGGGACTCCTCACCGGGGAGCTGTTTTTT; J gene: TRBJ2-2; V gene: TRBV28; D gene: NA; clone size: NA
CDR3 protein: CASRISTGRLNTEAFF; CDR3 DNA: TGTGCCAGTAGGATCTCGACAGGGCGGCTGAACACTGAAGCTTTCTTT; J gene: TRBJ1-1; V gene: TRBV19; D gene: TRBD1; clone size: NA
CDR3 protein: CASSEAQSRNSYEQYF; CDR3 DNA: TGTGCCAGCAGTGAAGCGCAATCCCGGAACTCCTACGAGCAGTACTTC; J gene: TRBJ2-7; V gene: TRBV6-1; D gene: NA; clone size: NA
CDR3 protein: CASSDPGGTGELFF; CDR3 DNA: TGCGCCAGCAGTGATCCGGGGGGGACCGGGGAGCTGTTTTTT; J gene: TRBJ2-2; V gene: TRBV10-1; D gene: TRBD2; clone size: NA
CDR3 protein: CASSRLVGHEQYF; CDR3 DNA: TGTGCCAGCAGCAGGCTAGTCGGGCACGAGCAGTACTTC; J gene: TRBJ2-7; V gene: TRBV7-3; D gene: NA; clone size: NA
CDR3 protein: CASRQDRGTEAFF; CDR3 DNA: TGTGCCAGCAGACAAGACAGGGGCACTGAAGCTTTCTTT; J gene: TRBJ1-1; V gene: TRBV11-3; D gene: TRBD1; clone size: few
CDR3 protein: CASSIGAVITGELFF; CDR3 DNA: TGTGCCAGTAGTATAGGGGCCGTGATCACCGGGGAGCTGTTTTTT; J gene: TRBJ2-2; V gene: TRBV19; D gene: NA; clone size: NA
CDR3 protein: CASTRRDQETQYF; CDR3 DNA: TGCGCCAGCACTCGCCGGGACCAAGAGACCCAGTACTTC; J gene: TRBJ2-5; V gene: TRBV10-2; D gene: NA; clone size: NA
CDR3 protein: CASSKRSPPYEQYF; CDR3 DNA: TGTGCCAGTAGTAAACGAAGCCCTCCCTACGAGCAGTACTTC; J gene: TRBJ2-7; V gene: TRBV19; D gene: NA; clone size: once
CDR3 protein: CASSIAILSGDQPQHF; CDR3 DNA: TGTGCCAGTAGTATAGCGATTTTGAGTGGCGATCAGCCCCAGCATTTT; J gene: TRBJ1-5; V gene: TRBV19; D gene: NA; clone size: NA
CDR3 protein: CASKTRGQSTDTQYF; CDR3 DNA: TGTGCCAGCAAAACTAGAGGACAGAGCACAGATACGCAGTATTTT; J gene: TRBJ2-3; V gene: TRBV2; D gene: NA; clone size: NA
CDR3 protein: CASTPDRVNTEAFF; CDR3 DNA: TGTGCCAGCACCCCTGACAGAGTGAACACTGAAGCTTTCTTT; J gene: TRBJ1-1; V gene: TRBV5-6; D gene: NA; clone size: NA
CDR3 protein: CASRETGKDNEQFF; CDR3 DNA: TGTGCCAGCAGGGAAACCGGGAAAGACAATGAGCAGTTCTTC; J gene: TRBJ2-1; V gene: TRBV25-1; D gene: NA; clone size: NA
CDR3 protein: CASRAGTGGPEEEKLFF; CDR3 DNA: TGTGCCAGCAGAGCCGGGACAGGGGGACCCGAGGAGGAAAAACTGTTTTTT; J gene: TRBJ1-4; V gene: TRBV2; D gene: TRBD1; clone size: NA
CDR3 protein: CASSLARKGLPTNEKLFF; CDR3 DNA: TGTGCCAGCAGCTTGGCGAGGAAAGGGCTACCAACTAATGAAAAACTGTTTTTT; J gene: TRBJ1-4; V gene: TRBV7-6; D gene: NA; clone size: NA
CDR3 protein: CSALTDYTQYF; CDR3 DNA: TGCAGTGCCCTGACTGATTATACGCAGTATTTT; J gene: TRBJ2-3; V gene: TRBV20-1; D gene: NA; clone size: NA
CDR3 protein: CASSPRSRTRENRQPQHF; CDR3 DNA: TGTGCCAGCAGCCCTAGGTCCCGGACGAGGGAAAATCGACAGCCCCAGCATTTT; J gene: TRBJ1-5; V gene: TRBV7-6; D gene: NA; clone size: NA
CDR3 protein: CASSESESRTDTQYF; CDR3 DNA: TGTGCCAGCAGTGAAAGCGAGTCGAGAACAGATACGCAGTATTTT; J gene: TRBJ2-3; V gene: TRBV6-4; D gene: NA; clone size: few
CDR3 protein: CASSLPPGPSLYNEQFF; CDR3 DNA: TGTGCCAGCTCACTTCCCCCCGGGCCCAGCTTATACAATGAGCAGTTCTTC; J gene: TRBJ2-1; V gene: TRBV18; D gene: NA; clone size: NA
CDR3 protein: CASSPRTATATYGYTF; CDR3 DNA: TGTGCCAGCTCACCTCGGACCGCTACAGCCACGTATGGCTACACCTTC; J gene: TRBJ1-2; V gene: TRBV18; D gene: NA; clone size: NA
CDR3 protein: CASTGSYEQYF; CDR3 DNA: TGTGCCAGCACCGGGTCCTACGAGCAGTACTTC; J gene: TRBJ2-7; V gene: TRBV2; D gene: NA; clone size: NA
CDR3 protein: CASSPIGGEGDEQFF; CDR3 DNA: TGTGCCAGCAGTCCGATTGGGGGGGAGGGGGATGAGCAGTTCTTC; J gene: TRBJ2-1; V gene: TRBV6-6; D gene: NA; clone size: NA
CDR3 protein: CASSETGNTEAFF; CDR3 DNA: TGTGCCAGCAGCGAAACGGGGAACACTGAAGCTTTCTTT; J gene: TRBJ1-1; V gene: TRBV9; D gene: NA; clone size: NA
CDR3 protein: CASSLVGDTGNTIYF; CDR3 DNA: TGCGCCAGCAGCTTGGTGGGGGATACTGGAAACACCATATATTTT; J gene: TRBJ1-3; V gene: TRBV5-1; D gene: NA; clone size: NA
CDR3 protein: CASSPPTPNYGYTF; CDR3 DNA: TGTGCCAGCAGTCCACCGACGCCGAACTATGGCTACACCTTC; J gene: TRBJ1-2; V gene: TRBV28; D gene: NA; clone size: NA
CDR3 protein: CASSRPGTSGRLDNEQFF; CDR3 DNA: TGTGCCAGCAGTCGACCCGGGACTAGCGGGAGGCTGGACAATGAGCAGTTCTTC; J gene: TRBJ2-1; V gene: TRBV25-1; D gene: TRBD2; clone size: NA
CDR3 protein: CASSPGAKDLAFF; CDR3 DNA: TGTGCCAGTAGTCCGGGAGCCAAGGATCTCGCTTTCTTT; J gene: TRBJ1-1; V gene: TRBV19; D gene: NA; clone size: few
CDR3 protein: CASSQDQGTRVETQYF; CDR3 DNA: TGCGCCAGCAGCCAAGACCAAGGGACTAGGGTAGAGACCCAGTACTTC; J gene: TRBJ2-5; V gene: TRBV4-1; D gene: TRBD2; clone size: NA